The sequence of this T cell receptor beta chain was determined in a study of cytomegalovirus exposure and HLA in healthy donors. Study results and limitations: Reportedly, cytomegalovirus status was diagnosed with high sensitivity and specificity. As a later analysis showed, a missense DCLRE1C variant was linked to trimming of TCR beta V- and J-genes. Of the V segments, some could not be distinguished, including TRBV6-2 and TRBV6-3, and were excluded.

The PCR used 60 Vbeta and 13 Jbeta primers. Profiled with immunoSEQ multiplex PCR; TCRdb holds only in-frame clones, not every one. The sample holds under 130,000 clones; 55% to 65% are singletons and the top ten take 3% to 4.5%. The V end was cut by 4 bases, the J end by 1 base, with 16 bases between. The CDR3 is 16 residues long. Germline CDR1 and CDR2: MGHRA and YSYEKL. Concerning this clone itself: The antigen remains unidentified.

The clonotype comes from a man aged 25-40 years in good health and CMV-seropositive. The sequenced material came from PBMCs. The rearrangement uses TRBV4-1 and TRBJ1-1, with D possibly TRBD1 on 5 matching bases. This CDR3 reads CASSPSSARANTEAFF. For the CDR3, the DNA is TGCGCCAGCAGCCCCTCTTCTGCCAGGGCGAACACTGAAGCTTTCTTT.